The sequence of this T cell receptor beta chain was determined in a study of blood T cells in healthy people across ages. A second PCR of 7 to 11 cycles used a sample-barcoded 5' primer and a J-beta primer mix. Each CDR3 protein gets one entry after TCRdb re-called the 5' RACE reads with MiXCR. This table holds 2 million or so distinct CDR3 sequences, less than 50% found once. The receptor's source is a woman in her 40s in good health. The sequenced sample was blood.

This chain's CDR3 is CASSTRDERLEYF. CDR3 DNA: TGTGCCAGCAGCACCCGGGACGAAAGGTTGGAGTACTTC. The chain has TRBV2 and TRBJ2-4; D may match TRBD1 or TRBD2 (5 bases each). CDR1 and CDR2 (germline): SNHLY, FYNNEI. Deletions cut 6 bases from V and 14 bases from J, with 20 bases between. This CDR3 comprises 13 residues.